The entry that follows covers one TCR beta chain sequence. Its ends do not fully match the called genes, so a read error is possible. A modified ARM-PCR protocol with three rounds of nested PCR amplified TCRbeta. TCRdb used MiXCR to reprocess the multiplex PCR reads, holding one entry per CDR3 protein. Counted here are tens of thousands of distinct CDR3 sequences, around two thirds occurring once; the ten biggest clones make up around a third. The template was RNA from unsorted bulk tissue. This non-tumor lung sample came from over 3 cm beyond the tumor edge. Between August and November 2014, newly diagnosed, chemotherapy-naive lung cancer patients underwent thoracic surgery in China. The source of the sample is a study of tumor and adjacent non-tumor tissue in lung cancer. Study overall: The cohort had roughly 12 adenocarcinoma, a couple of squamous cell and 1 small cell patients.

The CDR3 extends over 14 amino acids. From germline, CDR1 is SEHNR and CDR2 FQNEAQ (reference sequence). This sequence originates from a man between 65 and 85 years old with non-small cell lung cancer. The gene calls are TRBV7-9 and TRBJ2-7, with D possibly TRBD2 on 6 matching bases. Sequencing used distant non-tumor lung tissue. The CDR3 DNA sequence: TGTGCCAGCAGCTTAGGCCGGGAGAAGGTCGAGCGGTACTTC. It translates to CASSLGREKVERYF.